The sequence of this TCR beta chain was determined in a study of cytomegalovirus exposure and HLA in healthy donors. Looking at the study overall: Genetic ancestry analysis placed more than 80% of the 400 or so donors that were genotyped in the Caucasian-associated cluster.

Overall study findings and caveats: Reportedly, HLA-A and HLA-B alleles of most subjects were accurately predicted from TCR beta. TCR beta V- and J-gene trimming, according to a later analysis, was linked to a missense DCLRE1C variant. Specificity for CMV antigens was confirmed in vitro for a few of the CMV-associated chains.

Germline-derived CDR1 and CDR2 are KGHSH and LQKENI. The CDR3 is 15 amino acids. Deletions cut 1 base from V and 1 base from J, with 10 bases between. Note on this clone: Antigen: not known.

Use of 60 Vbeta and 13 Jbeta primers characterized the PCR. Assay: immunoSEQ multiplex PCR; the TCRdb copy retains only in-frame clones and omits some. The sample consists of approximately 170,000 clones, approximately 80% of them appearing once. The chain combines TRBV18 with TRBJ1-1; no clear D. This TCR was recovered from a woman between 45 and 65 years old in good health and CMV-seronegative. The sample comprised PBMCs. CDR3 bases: TGTGCCAGCTCACCACTCTTGGGCCCGAACACTGAAGCTTTCTTT. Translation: CASSPLLGPNTEAFF.